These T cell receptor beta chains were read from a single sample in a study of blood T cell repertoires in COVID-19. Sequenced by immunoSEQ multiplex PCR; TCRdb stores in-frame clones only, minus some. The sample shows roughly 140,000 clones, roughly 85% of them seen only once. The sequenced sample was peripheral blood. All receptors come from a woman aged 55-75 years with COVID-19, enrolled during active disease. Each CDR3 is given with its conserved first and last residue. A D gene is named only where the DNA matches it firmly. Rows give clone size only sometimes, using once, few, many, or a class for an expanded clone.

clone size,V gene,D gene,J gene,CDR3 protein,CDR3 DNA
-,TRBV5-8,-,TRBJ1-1,CASSWGYGSGGNTEAFF,TGTGCCAGCAGCTGGGGTTATGGTTCGGGGGGGAACACTGAAGCTTTCTTT
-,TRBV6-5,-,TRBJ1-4,CASRRVNEKLFF,TGTGCCAGCAGGAGGGTGAATGAAAAACTGTTTTTT
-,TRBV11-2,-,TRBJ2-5,CASSLVGGQETQYF,TGTGCCAGCAGCTTAGTGGGGGGACAAGAGACCCAGTACTTC
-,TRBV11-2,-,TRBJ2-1,CASSFLSSSVAEQFF,TGTGCCAGCAGCTTTCTATCTAGCTCGGTCGCTGAGCAGTTCTTC
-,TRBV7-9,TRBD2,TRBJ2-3,CASSLGLSPSGGTDTQYF,TGTGCCAGCAGCTTAGGATTATCGCCTAGCGGGGGCACAGATACGCAGTATTTT
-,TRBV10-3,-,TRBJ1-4,CAISETRGANEKLFF,TGTGCCATCAGTGAGACCCGGGGAGCTAATGAAAAACTGTTTTTT
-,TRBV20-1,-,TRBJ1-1,CSAIMTEAFF,TGCAGTGCTATCATGACTGAAGCTTTCTTT
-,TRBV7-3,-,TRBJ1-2,CASSFGSKRYTF,TGTGCCAGCAGCTTCGGGTCTAAGCGCTACACCTTC
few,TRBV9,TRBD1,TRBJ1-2,CASRGTGGDVGGYTF,TGTGCCAGCAGGGGTACAGGGGGCGATGTTGGTGGCTACACCTTC
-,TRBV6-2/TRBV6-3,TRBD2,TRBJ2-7,CASSRSGDSYEQYF,TGTGCCAGCAGCCGTAGCGGGGACTCCTACGAGCAGTACTTC
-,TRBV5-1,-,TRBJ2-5,CASSLTTPTETQYF,TGCGCCAGCAGCTTGACTACGCCAACCGAGACCCAGTACTTC
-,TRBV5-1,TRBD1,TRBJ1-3,CASSIDRVSGNTIYF,TGCGCCAGCAGCATTGACAGGGTGTCTGGAAACACCATATATTTT
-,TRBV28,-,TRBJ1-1,CASSLSQVVEAFF,TGTGCCAGCAGTTTATCGCAGGTGGTTGAAGCTTTCTTT
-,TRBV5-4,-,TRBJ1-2,CASSFPGGNYGYTF,TGTGCCAGCAGCTTTCCCGGGGGGAACTATGGCTACACCTTC
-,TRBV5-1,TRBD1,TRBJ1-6,CASSGGQGSNSPLHF,TGCGCCAGCAGCGGTGGACAGGGCAGTAATTCACCCCTCCACTTT
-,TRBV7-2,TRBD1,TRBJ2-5,CASSPGQGPETQYF,TGTGCCAGCAGCCCTGGACAGGGCCCAGAGACCCAGTACTTC
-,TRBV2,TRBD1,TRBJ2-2,CASSDPGQGRSTNTGELFF,TGTGCCAGCAGTGACCCGGGACAGGGAAGAAGTACGAACACCGGGGAGCTGTTTTTT
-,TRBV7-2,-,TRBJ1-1,CASSLFNRNTEAFF,TGTGCCAGCAGCTTATTTAACAGGAACACTGAAGCTTTCTTT
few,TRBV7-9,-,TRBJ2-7,CASSLAGAPYEQYF,TGTGCCAGCAGCTTAGCGGGGGCCCCCTACGAGCAGTACTTC
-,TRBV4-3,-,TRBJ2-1,CASSQAVMSLNAMFF,TGCGCCAGCAGCCAAGCGGTTATGAGCCTAAACGCAATGTTCTTC
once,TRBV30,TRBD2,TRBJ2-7,CAWSKAAGSEQYF,TGTGCCTGGAGCAAAGCAGCGGGGAGCGAGCAGTACTTC
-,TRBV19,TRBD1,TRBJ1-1,CASSREGTGTFEAFF,TGTGCCAGTAGTAGGGAAGGGACAGGTACTTTTGAAGCTTTCTTT